The clone carrying this TCR beta chain was picked up a small number of times. Its antigen is not identified. Germline and junction disagree at one end, which may indicate a read error. Via CD45RO/CCR7/CD25/CD127/CD95/CD27, cells of the CD4+ naive, central memory, regulatory and stem cell-like memory subsets were sorted. Sequencing targeted expressed TCRB transcripts, as all isolated RNA had been reverse transcribed. The average read count of naive, central memory and regulatory T cell samples was a few million. Using immunoSEQ multiplex PCR, the repertoire was profiled, and TCRdb retains in-frame clones only, with some absent. Here the sample spans about 340,000 clones, around 9.7% being singletons. Germline loops: CDR1 SGHRS, CDR2 YFSETQ. The CDR3 is 15 residues long. The sample is drawn from a study of beta chain features in type 1 diabetes. The study's findings and limits: Shorter TCRB CDR3s, moderately but significantly so, marked every one of the four CD4+ subsets in Type 1 diabetes patients. The study found fewer insertions and more deletions at VDJ junctions in type 1 diabetes patients. No resolution was reached here on whether HLA type influences TCRB rearrangement.

The V and J genes are TRBV5-1 and TRBJ1-1, with D uncertain. Sequenced material: central memory CD4+ T cells from blood. This clonotype was obtained from a man aged 30 to 39 with type 1 diabetes. For the CDR3, the DNA is TGCGCCAGCAGCTTCTCCGGTGTGGAGAAACTCCTCACCATCTTT. Translation: CASSFSGVEKLLTIF. Combining the CDR3 with reference TRBV5-1 and TRBJ1-1 gives the whole variable domain KAGVTQTPRYLIKTRGQQVTLSCSPISGHRSVSWYQQTPGQGLQFLFEYFSETQRNKGNFPGRFSGRQFSNSRSEMNVSTLELGDSALYLCASSFSGVEKLLTIFGQGTRLTVV.